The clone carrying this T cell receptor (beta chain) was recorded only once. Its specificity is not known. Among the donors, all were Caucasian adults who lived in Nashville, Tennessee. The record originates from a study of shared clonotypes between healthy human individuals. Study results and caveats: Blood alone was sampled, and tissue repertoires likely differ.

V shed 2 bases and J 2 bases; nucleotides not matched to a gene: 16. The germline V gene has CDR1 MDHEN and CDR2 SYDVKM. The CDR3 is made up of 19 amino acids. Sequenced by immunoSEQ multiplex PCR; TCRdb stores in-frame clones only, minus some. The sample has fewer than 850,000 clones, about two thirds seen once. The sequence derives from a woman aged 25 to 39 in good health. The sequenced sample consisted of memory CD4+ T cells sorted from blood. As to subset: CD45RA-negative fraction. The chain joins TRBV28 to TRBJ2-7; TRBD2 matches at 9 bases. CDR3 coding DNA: TGTGCCAGCAGTTTAGAGGGTGCGGGAGGGCTGATCTTAACCTACGAGCAGTACTTC. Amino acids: CASSLEGAGGLILTYEQYF.